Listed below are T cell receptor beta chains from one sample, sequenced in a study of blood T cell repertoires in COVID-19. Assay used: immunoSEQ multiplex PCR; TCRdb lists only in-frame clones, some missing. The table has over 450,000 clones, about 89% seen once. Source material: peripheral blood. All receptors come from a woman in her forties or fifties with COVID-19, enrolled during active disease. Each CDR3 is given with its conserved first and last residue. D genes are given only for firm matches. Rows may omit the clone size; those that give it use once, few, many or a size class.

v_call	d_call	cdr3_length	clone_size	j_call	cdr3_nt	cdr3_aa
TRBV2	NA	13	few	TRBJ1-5	TGTGCCAGCAACCGGGGGGTCAATCAGCCCCAGCATTTT	CASNRGVNQPQHF
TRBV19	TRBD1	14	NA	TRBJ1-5	TGTGCCAGTAAACAGGGGGCGAGGGATCAGCCCCAGCATTTT	CASKQGARDQPQHF
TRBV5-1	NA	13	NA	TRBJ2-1	TGCGCCAGCAGCCCTCGAGGCAACAATGAGCAGTTCTTC	CASSPRGNNEQFF
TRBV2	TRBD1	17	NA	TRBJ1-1	TGTGCCAGCAGTCTCACCGGGACAGGTGGATTCAGCACTGAAGCTTTCTTT	CASSLTGTGGFSTEAFF
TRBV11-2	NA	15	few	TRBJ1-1	TGTGCCAGCAGCTTAGTTGAGGGTGGTGACACTGAAGCTTTCTTT	CASSLVEGGDTEAFF
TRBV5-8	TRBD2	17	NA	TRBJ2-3	TGTGCCAGCAGCTTGGATTTACGAGCGGGGACCACAGATACGCAGTATTTT	CASSLDLRAGTTDTQYF
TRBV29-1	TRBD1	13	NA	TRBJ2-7	TGCAGCGCTACAACGACAGGGGCCCACGAGCAGTACTTC	CSATTTGAHEQYF
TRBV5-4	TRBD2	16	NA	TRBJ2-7	TGTGCCAGCAGCCCCGTGCGCCTAGCGGGGGGCTACGAGCAGTACTTC	CASSPVRLAGGYEQYF
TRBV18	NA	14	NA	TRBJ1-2	TGTGCCAGCTCAACCTTGGGGAAGGGGACTAACTACGGCTTC	CASSTLGKGTNYGF
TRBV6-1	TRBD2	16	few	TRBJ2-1	TGTGCCAGCAGTGAAGGGCTAGCGGGTTTCTACAATGAGCAGTTCTTC	CASSEGLAGFYNEQFF
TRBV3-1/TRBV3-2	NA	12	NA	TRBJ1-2	TGTGCCAGCAGCCACGGGGAGGGTGGCTACACCTTC	CASSHGEGGYTF
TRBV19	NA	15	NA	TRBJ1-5	TGTGCCAGTAGTAACAGGGAGAATATGGATCAGCCCCAGCATTTT	CASSNRENMDQPQHF
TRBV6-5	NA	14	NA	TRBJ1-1	TGTGCCAGCAGGCGGGGGACAAGAGGCACTGAAGCTTTCTTT	CASRRGTRGTEAFF
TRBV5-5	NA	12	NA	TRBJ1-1	TGTGCCAGCAGCCCAGTGAACACTGAAGCTTTCTTT	CASSPVNTEAFF
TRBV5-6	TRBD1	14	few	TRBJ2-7	TGTGCCAGCAGCTTCGATCACAGGGGCTACGAGCAGTACTTC	CASSFDHRGYEQYF
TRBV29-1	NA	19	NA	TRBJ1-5	TGCAGCGCCAAGGGAGCTGTAACATTGTGGGGAGCCCCAATCCGGCCCCAGCATTTT	CSAKGAVTLWGAPIRPQHF
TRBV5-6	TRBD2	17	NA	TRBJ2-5	TGTGCCAGCGGATTAAGAATAGCGGGGTCCCTTAGAGAGACCCAGTACTTC	CASGLRIAGSLRETQYF
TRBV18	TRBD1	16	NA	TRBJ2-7	TGTGCCAGCTCACTGGCAAGGGGGCGAGGTCCCTACGAGCAGTACTTC	CASSLARGRGPYEQYF
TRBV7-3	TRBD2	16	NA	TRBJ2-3	TGTGCCAGCAGCCCGACACCCCATCGGGCGGGGGTAACGCAGTATTTT	CASSPTPHRAGVTQYF
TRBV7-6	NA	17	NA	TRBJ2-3	TGTGCCAGCAGCTTTGCCGCCTCAATTAGAAGTCCTGATACGCAGTATTTT	CASSFAASIRSPDTQYF
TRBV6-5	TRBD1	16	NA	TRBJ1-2	TGTGCCAGCAGTTACATTGACAGGGGACTCCTCTATGGCTACACCTTC	CASSYIDRGLLYGYTF
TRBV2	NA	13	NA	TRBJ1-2	TGTGCCAGCAGGGACAGCCCATATGAGCGCTACACCTTC	CASRDSPYERYTF
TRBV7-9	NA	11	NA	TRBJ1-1	TGTGCCAGCAGCCAGAACACTGAAGCTTTCTTT	CASSQNTEAFF
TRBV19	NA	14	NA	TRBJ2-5	TGTGCCAGTAGTATAGGGGCGGGCCAAGAGACCCAGTACTTC	CASSIGAGQETQYF
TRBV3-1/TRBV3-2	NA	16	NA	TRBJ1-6	TGTGCCAGCAGCCAAGATTTGACGGGAAAGGGTTCACCCCTCCACTTT	CASSQDLTGKGSPLHF
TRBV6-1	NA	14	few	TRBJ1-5	TGTGCCAGCAGTGAAGAACTAGTTTATCAGCCCCAGCATTTT	CASSEELVYQPQHF
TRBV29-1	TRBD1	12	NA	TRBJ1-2	TGCAGCGTGGAGGACAGGAACTATGGCTACACCTTC	CSVEDRNYGYTF
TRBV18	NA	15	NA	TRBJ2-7	TGTGCCAGCTCACCGTCTAGGGAGAGCTCCTACGAGCAGTACTTC	CASSPSRESSYEQYF
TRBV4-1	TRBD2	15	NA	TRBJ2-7	TGCGCCAGCAGCCAAGAGACTAGCGGGTTCTACGAGCAGTACTTC	CASSQETSGFYEQYF
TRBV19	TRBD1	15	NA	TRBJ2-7	TGTGCCAGTAGTATTAGGGGCGGACAGGGCTACGAGCAGTACTTC	CASSIRGGQGYEQYF
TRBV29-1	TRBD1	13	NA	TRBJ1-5	TGCAGCGGCGGGACAGACCCAAATCAGCCCCAGCATTTT	CSGGTDPNQPQHF
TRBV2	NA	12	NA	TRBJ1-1	TGTGCCAGCACTTATGCGCAATATGAAGCTTTCTTT	CASTYAQYEAFF
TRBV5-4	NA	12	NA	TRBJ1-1	TGTGCCAGCAGCACTCGGAACACTGAAGCTTTCTTT	CASSTRNTEAFF
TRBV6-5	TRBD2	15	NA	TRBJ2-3	TGTGCCAGCAGCTACCGTAGCGGGGCCACAGATACGCAGTATTTT	CASSYRSGATDTQYF
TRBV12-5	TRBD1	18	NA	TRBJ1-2	TGTGCTAGTGGTTTGGCAACGACAGGGGGGCTCCCGAACTATGGCTACACCTTC	CASGLATTGGLPNYGYTF
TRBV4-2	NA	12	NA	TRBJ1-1	TGTGCCAGCAGCCCGGGTGGTGTTGAAGCTTTCTTT	CASSPGGVEAFF
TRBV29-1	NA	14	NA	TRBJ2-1	TGCAGCGAAATAACCCGCTCGGCCTACAATGAGCAGTTCTTC	CSEITRSAYNEQFF
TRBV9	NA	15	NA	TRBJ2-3	TGTGCCAGCAGCGTAGGGTGGGGCGGCACAGATACGCAGTATTTT	CASSVGWGGTDTQYF
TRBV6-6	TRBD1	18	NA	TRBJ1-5	TGTGCCAGCAGTCTGACCGGGACAGGGTCCTATAGCAATCAGCCCCAGCATTTT	CASSLTGTGSYSNQPQHF
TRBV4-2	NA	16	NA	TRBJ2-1	TGTGCCAGCAGCCAAGATGGAGCTAGCAGCCACAATGAGCAGTTCTTC	CASSQDGASSHNEQFF
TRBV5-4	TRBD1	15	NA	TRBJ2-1	TGTGCCAGCAGAACGCCGGGACAGAGTTACAATGAGCAGTTCTTC	CASRTPGQSYNEQFF
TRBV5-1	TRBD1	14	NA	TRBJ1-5	TGCGCCAGCAGCACAGGGGGTCCTAATCAGCCCCAGCATTTT	CASSTGGPNQPQHF
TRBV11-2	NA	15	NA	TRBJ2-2	TGTGCCAGCAACGCGGACACTCTCCTCGGCGGGGAGCTGTTTTTT	CASNADTLLGGELFF
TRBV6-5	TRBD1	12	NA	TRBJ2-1	TGTGCCAGCAGCCGCCCGGACAGGCAGCAGTTCTTC	CASSRPDRQQFF
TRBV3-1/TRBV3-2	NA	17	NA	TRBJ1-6	TGTGCCAGCAGCCCTGGAAGATCGGCAGGCCCTAATTCACCCCTCCACTTT	CASSPGRSAGPNSPLHF
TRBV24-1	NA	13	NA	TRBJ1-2	TGTGCCACCAGTGGGGGGGGTCGGAGTGGCTACACCTTC	CATSGGGRSGYTF
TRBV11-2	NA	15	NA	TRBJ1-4	TGTGCCAGCAGCTCCCACGGTGCGGGGAGTGAAAAACTGTTTTTT	CASSSHGAGSEKLFF
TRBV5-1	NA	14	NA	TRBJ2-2	TGCGCCAGCGGGGACACCTGGAACACCGGGGAGCTGTTTTTT	CASGDTWNTGELFF
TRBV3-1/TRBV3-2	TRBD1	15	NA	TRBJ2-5	TGTGCCAGCAGCGCCCCCGGGACAGGTCAAGAGACCCAGTACTTC	CASSAPGTGQETQYF